This TCR beta chain was obtained from a study of blood T cell repertoires in COVID-19. Study-level background: Samples representing acute and convalescent COVID-19 were sourced from the United States, Italy and Spain. From T cells, B-cell-depleted T cells, or PBMCs came the material, which was cDNA or gDNA.

V lost 1 base to trimming and J lost 5 bases; unmatched junction nucleotides: 15. The CDR3 sequence is 18 residues long. Germline loops: CDR1 SGHVS, CDR2 FQNEAQ. How the authors handled the data: Amplified reference gene primers provided the basis for estimating nucleated cell counts. Profiling relied on immunoSEQ multiplex PCR, and the TCRdb table lists in-frame clones only, not all of them. V, J and clone size derive from that table, while D and trimming were established from the DNA sequence. This table has 250,000 or so clones, roughly 82% appearing once. This receptor was identified in a woman in her forties or fifties who had recovered from COVID-19. The V and J genes are TRBV7-8 and TRBJ1-2; TRBD1 agrees at 8 bases. The sample consisted of PBMCs or T cells enriched from blood (not recorded which). The chain's CDR3 is CASSLGQGASTILYGYTF. In nucleotides, the CDR3 is TGTGCCAGCAGCTTAGGGCAGGGGGCGTCTACTATTCTGTATGGCTACACCTTC.